The 8 T cell receptor beta chains presented below share a single source sample, sequenced in a study of cytomegalovirus exposure and HLA in healthy donors. Primers: 60 Vbeta forward and 13 Jbeta reverse. Measured with immunoSEQ multiplex PCR; TCRdb has only the in-frame clones, and not every one. The table has 100,000 to 150,000 clones, 83% seen once. Sequencing input: PBMCs. The receptors come from a man aged 18 to 35 in good health and CMV-seropositive.

This chain uses TRBV6-5 with TRBJ2-3, with 9 bases aligning to TRBD2. V lost 4 bases to trimming and J lost 1 base; unmatched junction nucleotides: 6. This CDR3 is 16 amino acids long. In germline, CDR1 is MNHEY, CDR2 SVGAGI. CDR3 coding DNA: TGTGCCAGCAGTTCGAGCGGGGGGAAAGGCACAGATACGCAGTATTTT. Protein: CASSSSGGKGTDTQYF.

This chain connects TRBV5-1 to TRBJ2-7; 9 nucleotides agree with TRBD2. The germline V gene encodes CDR1 SGHRS and CDR2 YFSETQ. J was trimmed by 0 bases and V by 1 base; bases with no gene match: 8. The CDR3 sequence is 17 residues long. The CDR3 DNA reads as TGCGCCAGCAGCTTGTCAGTAGCGGGGGATAGCTCCTACGAGCAGTACTTC. Its translation is CASSLSVAGDSSYEQYF.

The rearrangement links TRBV13 to TRBJ2-7; a weak D match, TRBD2 (6 bases). From germline, CDR1 is PRHDT and CDR2 FYEKMQ (reference sequence). The CDR3 consists of 15 residues. V gave up 5 bases and J gave up 1 base, with 15 bases separating them. The CDR3 bases are TGTGCCAGCAGCCCGCCGACTAGACTATCCTACGAGCAGTACTTC. Protein sequence: CASSPPTRLSYEQYF.

The gene calls are TRBV6-1 and TRBJ2-1, with 7 bases aligning to TRBD1. J gave up 10 bases and V 1 base, and 1 base lay outside the gene matches. CDR3 length: 12 residues. Germline V lookup: CDR1 MNHNS, CDR2 SASEGT. The DNA for the CDR3 is TGTGCCAGCAGTGAAGTCAGGGGGGAGCAGTTCTTC. It specifies CASSEVRGEQFF.

This clone has a single count. This chain uses TRBV4-1 with TRBJ2-7, with 8 bases aligning to TRBD2. Germline-derived CDR1 and CDR2 are MGHRA and YSYEKL. The CDR3 consists of 15 residues. Germline trimming cut 1 base from V and 0 bases from J; bases unmatched to any gene: 2. The chain's CDR3 is CASSQAAGDSYEQYF. CDR3 nucleotide sequence: TGCGCCAGCAGCCAAGCAGCGGGGGACTCCTACGAGCAGTACTTC.

The CDR3, as DNA: TGTGCCAGCAGAAGAAGACAGGGGGGGCACACTGAAGCTTTCTTT. It is translated as CASRRRQGGHTEAFF. The chain uses TRBV28 and TRBJ1-1, with 9 bases fitting TRBD1. The germline V gene has CDR1 MDHEN and CDR2 SYDVKM. The CDR3 length is 15 residues. Trimming removed 6 bases from V and 3 bases from J; junction bases left unmatched: 8.

The chain employs TRBV7-3 and TRBJ2-6; TRBD2 agrees at 10 bases. Trimming at V came to 2 bases and at J to 2 bases, leaving 9 bases not matched to a gene. Germline-derived CDR1 and CDR2 are SGHTA and FQGTGA. CDR3 length equals 19 residues. The CDR3 sequence is CASSLLPSGGTTGANVLTF. In nucleotides, the CDR3 is TGTGCCAGCAGCTTACTGCCTAGCGGGGGAACCACTGGGGCCAACGTCCTGACTTTC.

The count of this clone is one. The chain couples TRBV5-4 to TRBJ1-2; D is possibly TRBD1 (5 bases). Germline CDR1 and CDR2: SGHNT and YYREEE (reference sequence). Trimming pared 3 bases from V and 2 bases from J, leaving 8 bases between. The CDR3 spans 13 residues. CDR3 coding DNA: TGTGCCAGCAGCTCCCCAGGGAACTATGGCTACACCTTC. Translation: CASSSPGNYGYTF.